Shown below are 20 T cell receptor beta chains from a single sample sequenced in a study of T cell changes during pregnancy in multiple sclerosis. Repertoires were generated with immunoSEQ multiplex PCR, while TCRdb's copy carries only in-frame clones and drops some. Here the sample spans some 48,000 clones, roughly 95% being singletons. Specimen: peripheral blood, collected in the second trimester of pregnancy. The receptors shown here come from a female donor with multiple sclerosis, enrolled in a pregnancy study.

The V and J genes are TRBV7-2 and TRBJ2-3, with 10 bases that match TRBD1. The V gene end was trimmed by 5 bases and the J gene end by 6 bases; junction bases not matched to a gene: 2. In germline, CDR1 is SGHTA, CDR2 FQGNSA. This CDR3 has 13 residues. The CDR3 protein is CASSTDRGDTQYF. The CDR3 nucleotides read TGTGCCAGCAGCACGGACAGGGGGGATACGCAGTATTTT.

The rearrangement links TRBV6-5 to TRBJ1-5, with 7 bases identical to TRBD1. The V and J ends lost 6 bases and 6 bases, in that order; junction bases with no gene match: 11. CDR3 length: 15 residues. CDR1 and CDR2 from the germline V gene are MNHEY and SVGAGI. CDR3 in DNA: TGTGCCAGCAGCCCCCTTGACAGGGTCGGTCAGCCCCAGCATTTT. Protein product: CASSPLDRVGQPQHF.

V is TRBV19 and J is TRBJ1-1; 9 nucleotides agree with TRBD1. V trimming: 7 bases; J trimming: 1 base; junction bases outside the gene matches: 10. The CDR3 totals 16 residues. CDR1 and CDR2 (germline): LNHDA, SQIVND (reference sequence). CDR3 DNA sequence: TGTGCCAGTAATAGGAGGGACAGGGCATCGAACACTGAAGCTTTCTTT. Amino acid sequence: CASNRRDRASNTEAFF.

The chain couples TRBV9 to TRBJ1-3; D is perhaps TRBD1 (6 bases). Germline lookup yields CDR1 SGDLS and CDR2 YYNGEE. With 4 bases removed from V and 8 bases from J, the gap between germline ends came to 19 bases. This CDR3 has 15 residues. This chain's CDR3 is CASSLRDTQGYTIYF. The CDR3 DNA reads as TGTGCCAGCAGCCTTCGGGATACACAGGGATACACCATATATTTT. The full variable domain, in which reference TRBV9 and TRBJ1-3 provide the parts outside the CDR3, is DSGVTQTPKHLITATGQRVTLRCSPRSGDLSVYWYQQSLDQGLQFLIQYYNGEERAKGNILERFSAQQFPDLHSELNLSSLELGDSALYFCASSLRDTQGYTIYFGEGSWLTVV.

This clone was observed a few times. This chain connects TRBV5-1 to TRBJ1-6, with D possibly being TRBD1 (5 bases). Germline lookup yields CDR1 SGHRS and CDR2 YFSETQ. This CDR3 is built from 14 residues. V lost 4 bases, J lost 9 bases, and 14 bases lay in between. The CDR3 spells CASSAAGSGSPLHF. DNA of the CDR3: TGCGCCAGCAGCGCGGCAGGGTCAGGTTCACCCCTCCACTTT. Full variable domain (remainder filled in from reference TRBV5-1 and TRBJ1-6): KAGVTQTPRYLIKTRGQQVTLSCSPISGHRSVSWYQQTPGQGLQFLFEYFSETQRNKGNFPGRFSGRQFSNSRSEMNVSTLELGDSALYLCASSAAGSGSPLHFGNGTRLTVT.

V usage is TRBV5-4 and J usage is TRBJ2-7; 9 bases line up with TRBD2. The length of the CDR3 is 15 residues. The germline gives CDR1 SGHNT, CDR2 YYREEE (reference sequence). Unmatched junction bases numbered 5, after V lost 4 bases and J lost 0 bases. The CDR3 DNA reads TGTGCCAGCAGCCTAGCGGGGCCATCCTCCTACGAGCAGTACTTC. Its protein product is CASSLAGPSSYEQYF. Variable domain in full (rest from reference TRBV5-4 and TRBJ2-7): ETGVTQSPTHLIKTRGQQVTLRCSSQSGHNTVSWYQQALGQGPQFIFQYYREEENGRGNFPPRFSGLQFPNYSSELNVNALELDDSALYLCASSLAGPSSYEQYFGPGTRLTVT.

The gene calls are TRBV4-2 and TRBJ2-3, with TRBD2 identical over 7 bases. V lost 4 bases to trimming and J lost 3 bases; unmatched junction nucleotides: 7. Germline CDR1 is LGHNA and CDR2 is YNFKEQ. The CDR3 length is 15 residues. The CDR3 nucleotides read TGTGCCAGCAGCCCGGGCGGACTAGTTACAGATACGCAGTATTTT. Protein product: CASSPGGLVTDTQYF.

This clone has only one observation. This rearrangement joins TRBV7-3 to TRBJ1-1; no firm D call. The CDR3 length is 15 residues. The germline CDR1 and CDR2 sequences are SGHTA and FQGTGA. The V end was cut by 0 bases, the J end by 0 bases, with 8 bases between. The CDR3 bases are TGTGCCAGCAGCTTAACCCAAATCCTGAACACTGAAGCTTTCTTT. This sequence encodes CASSLTQILNTEAFF.

This CDR3 is CASSPGDRTDTQYF. The CDR3 nucleotides read TGTGCCAGCAGTCCAGGGGACCGCACAGATACGCAGTATTTT. The chain recombines TRBV28 with TRBJ2-3; D perhaps matches TRBD1 (6 bases). Germline V lookup: CDR1 MDHEN, CDR2 SYDVKM. CDR3 length: 14 residues. Trimming cost V 5 bases and J 1 base, with 10 bases left between them.

The CDR3 nucleotides read TGTGCCAGCAGCCTGGGGACTAGCGGGAGCCAAGAGACCCAGTACTTC. Protein product: CASSLGTSGSQETQYF. This sequence joins TRBV14 and TRBJ2-5; TRBD2 aligns across 14 bases. The CDR3 extends over 16 amino acids. Germline V gene sequence: CDR1 SGHDN, CDR2 FVKESK. The V gene end was trimmed by 4 bases and the J gene end by 1 base; junction bases not matched to a gene: 2.

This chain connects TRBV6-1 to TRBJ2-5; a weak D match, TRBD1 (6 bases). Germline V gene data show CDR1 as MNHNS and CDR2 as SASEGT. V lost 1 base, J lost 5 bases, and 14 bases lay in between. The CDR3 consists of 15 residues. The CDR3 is CASSEGQERRETQYF. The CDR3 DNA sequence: TGTGCCAGCAGTGAAGGACAGGAGAGGAGGGAGACCCAGTACTTC.

CDR3 DNA: TGTGCCAGCAGCTCATCCGGGACACAATATGGCTACACCTTC. Encoded protein: CASSSSGTQYGYTF. The chain joins TRBV7-2 to TRBJ1-2; tentative D call: TRBD1 (6 bases). V lost 4 bases and J 5 bases, leaving 14 bases between the germline ends. This CDR3 contains 14 residues. Germline V gene sequence: CDR1 SGHTA, CDR2 FQGNSA.

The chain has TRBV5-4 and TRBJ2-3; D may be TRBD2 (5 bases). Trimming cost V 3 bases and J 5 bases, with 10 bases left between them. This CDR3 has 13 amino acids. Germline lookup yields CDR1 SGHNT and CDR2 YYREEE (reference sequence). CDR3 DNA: TGTGCCAGCAGCTCAGGAGGCAGAGATACGCAGTATTTT. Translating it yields CASSSGGRDTQYF. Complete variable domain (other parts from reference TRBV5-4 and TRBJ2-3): ETGVTQSPTHLIKTRGQQVTLRCSSQSGHNTVSWYQQALGQGPQFIFQYYREEENGRGNFPPRFSGLQFPNYSSELNVNALELDDSALYLCASSSGGRDTQYFGPGTRLTVL.

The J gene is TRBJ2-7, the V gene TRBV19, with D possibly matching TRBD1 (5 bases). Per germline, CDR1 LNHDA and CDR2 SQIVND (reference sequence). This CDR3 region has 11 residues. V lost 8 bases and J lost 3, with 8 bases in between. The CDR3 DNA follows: TGTGCCAGTGGAACAGGCTACGAGCAGTACTTC. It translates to CASGTGYEQYF.

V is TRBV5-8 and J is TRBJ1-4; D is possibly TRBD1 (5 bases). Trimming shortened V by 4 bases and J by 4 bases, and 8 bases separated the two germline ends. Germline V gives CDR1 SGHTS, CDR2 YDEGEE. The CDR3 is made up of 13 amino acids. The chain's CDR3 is CASSQGFNEKLFF. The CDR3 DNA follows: TGTGCCAGCAGCCAGGGATTTAATGAAAAACTGTTTTTT.

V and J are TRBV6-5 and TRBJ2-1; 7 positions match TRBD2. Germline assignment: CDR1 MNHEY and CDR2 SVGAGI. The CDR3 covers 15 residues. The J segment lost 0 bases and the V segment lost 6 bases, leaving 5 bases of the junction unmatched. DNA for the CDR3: TGTGCCAGCAGGCCCCTAGCGGCCTCCTACAATGAGCAGTTCTTC. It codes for CASRPLAASYNEQFF.

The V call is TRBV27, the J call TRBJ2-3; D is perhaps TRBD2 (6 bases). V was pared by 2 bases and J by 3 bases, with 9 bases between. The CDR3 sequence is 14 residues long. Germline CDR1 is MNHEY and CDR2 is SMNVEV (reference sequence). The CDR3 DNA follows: TGTGCCAGCAGTTTAAGGGCGGGGACAGATACGCAGTATTTT. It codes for CASSLRAGTDTQYF.

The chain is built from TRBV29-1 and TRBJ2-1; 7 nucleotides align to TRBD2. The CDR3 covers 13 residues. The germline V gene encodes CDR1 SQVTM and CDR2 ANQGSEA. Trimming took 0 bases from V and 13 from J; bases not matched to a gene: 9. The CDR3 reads CSVEDQWAGDQFF. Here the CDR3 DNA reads TGCAGCGTTGAAGATCAGTGGGCGGGGGACCAGTTCTTC.

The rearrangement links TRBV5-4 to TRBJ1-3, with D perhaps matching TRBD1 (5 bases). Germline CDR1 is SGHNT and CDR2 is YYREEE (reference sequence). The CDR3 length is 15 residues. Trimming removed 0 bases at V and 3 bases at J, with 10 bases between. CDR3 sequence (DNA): TGTGCCAGCAGCTTGGGGGGGAGGTTTGGAAACACCATATATTTT. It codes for CASSLGGRFGNTIYF.

This chain's CDR3 is CASSKPNYGYTF. In DNA, the CDR3 is TGTGCCAGCTCAAAGCCTAACTATGGCTACACCTTC. The J gene is TRBJ1-2, the V gene TRBV18; D remains ambiguous. This CDR3 has 12 residues. The V end lost 5 bases, the J end lost 0 bases, and 4 bases lay between the germline ends. CDR1 is KGHSH and CDR2 is LQKENI in the germline V gene.